The 20 T cell receptor beta chains below all came from one sample that was sequenced in a study of cytomegalovirus exposure and HLA in healthy donors. Use of 60 Vbeta and 13 Jbeta primers characterized the PCR. Data came from immunoSEQ multiplex PCR; TCRdb stores just in-frame clones and leaves some out. The sample yields more than 200,000 clones, 70% to 90% seen once. Source material: PBMCs. These receptors were obtained from a human donor in good health.

Comments on this clone: An end of the junction does not agree with germline; a read error may underlie this. The chain joins TRBV7-9 to TRBJ2-7, with 8 bases fitting TRBD2. This CDR3 comprises 17 residues. Germline CDR1 SEHNR, CDR2 FQNEAQ (reference sequence). CDR3 sequence: CSSSPLTLAEGTYEQYF. The CDR3 nucleotides are TGTTCCAGCAGCCCTCTCACACTAGCGGAGGGAACCTACGAGCAGTACTTC.

This clone was recorded a few times. The rearrangement uses TRBV4-1 and TRBJ2-1, with 9 bases lining up with TRBD2. In germline, CDR1 is MGHRA, CDR2 YSYEKL. The V gene end was trimmed by 3 bases and the J gene end by 4 bases; junction bases not matched to a gene: 7. The CDR3 totals 16 residues. For the CDR3, the DNA is TGCGCCAGCAGCCAGTCAGCGGGAGGTCGGTACAATGAGCAGTTCTTC. Protein: CASSQSAGGRYNEQFF.

This clone was seen once. The V call is TRBV9, the J call TRBJ2-7; weak D call: TRBD1 (6 bases). Looked up from germline, CDR1 is SGDLS and CDR2 is YYNGEE. The CDR3 spans 16 residues. Trimming stripped 0 bases from V and 0 bases from J, with 13 bases between. The DNA for the CDR3 is TGTGCCAGCAGCGTAGGTCCAGGGGCGAACTCCTACGAGCAGTACTTC. Protein: CASSVGPGANSYEQYF.

This clone was detected a few times. The chain carries TRBV29-1 and TRBJ2-1; a weak D match, TRBD1 (5 bases). This CDR3 comprises 12 residues. Germline V gene sequence: CDR1 SQVTM, CDR2 ANQGSEA. Deletions cut 2 bases from V and 9 bases from J, with 11 bases between. The CDR3 sequence is CSVESRAPEQFF. DNA for the CDR3: TGCAGCGTTGAATCCAGGGCCCCTGAGCAGTTCTTC.

The chain combines TRBV4-1 with TRBJ2-7; 8 positions agree with TRBD2. The V and J ends lost 4 bases and 0 bases, in that order; junction bases with no gene match: 5. The germline gives CDR1 MGHRA, CDR2 YSYEKL. The CDR3 runs to 15 residues. The CDR3 reads CASSPSGGLSYEQYF. DNA for the CDR3: TGCGCCAGCAGCCCGTCGGGAGGGCTCTCCTACGAGCAGTACTTC.

The chain is built from TRBV6-1 and TRBJ2-1; a possible D gene is TRBD2 (7 bases). This CDR3 contains 15 residues. CDR1 and CDR2 from the germline V gene are MNHNS and SASEGT. Between the trimmed V and J ends, which lost 2 bases and 4 bases, there was a span of 12 bases. CDR3 in DNA: TGTGCCAGCAGTGAACCGGGGGGCCGGTACAATGAGCAGTTCTTC. It is translated as CASSEPGGRYNEQFF.

This clone was detected only once. The chain couples TRBV19 to TRBJ1-5; D may be TRBD1 (5 bases). V dropped 1 base and J dropped 3 bases, with 13 bases sitting between them. The CDR3 is 16 amino acids. Germline V CDR1 and CDR2: LNHDA, SQIVND (reference sequence). The CDR3 sequence is CASSIGVQVINQPQHF. CDR3 coding DNA: TGTGCCAGTAGTATAGGTGTACAGGTAATCAATCAGCCCCAGCATTTT.

The chain employs TRBV9 and TRBJ2-5; TRBD2 might be the D (6 bases). Germline CDR1 and CDR2: SGDLS and YYNGEE. This CDR3 has 14 amino acids. The germline V and J ends were trimmed by 2 bases and 1 base, with 9 bases remaining between them. The CDR3 loop reads CASSVGGVQETQYF. The CDR3 bases are TGTGCCAGCAGCGTCGGCGGGGTCCAAGAGACCCAGTACTTC.

This clone has only one observation. This rearrangement joins TRBV11-3 to TRBJ2-1, with D possibly matching TRBD2 (7 bases). The CDR3 runs to 17 residues. Germline-derived CDR1 and CDR2 are SGHNT and YENEEA. V lost 1 base to trimming and J lost 8 bases, with 21 bases between them. The CDR3 protein is CASSLGGRLAVSDEQFF. For the CDR3, the DNA is TGTGCCAGCAGCTTAGGGGGGCGGCTAGCGGTGTCGGATGAGCAGTTCTTC.

For this clone: The junction departs from germline at one end; a sequencing error may be responsible. The chain is built from TRBV5-8 and TRBJ1-2, with D tentatively TRBD1 (5 bases). There are 14 residues in the CDR3. CDR1 SGHTS and CDR2 YDEGEE come from the germline V gene. This CDR3 is CASSLGRAKYGYTF. In nucleotides, the CDR3 is TGTGCCAGCAGCTTGGGCAGGGCTAAGTATGGCTACACCTTC.

The rearrangement uses TRBV27 and TRBJ2-7; 16 bases match TRBD2. Trimming cost V 5 bases and J 3 bases; bases outside gene matches: 10. CDR1 is MNHEY, CDR2 SMNVEV, per germline (reference sequence). The CDR3 loop spans 18 amino acids. The CDR3: CASSQEGLAGGGNYEQYF. The CDR3 DNA is TGTGCCAGCAGTCAGGAGGGACTAGCGGGAGGGGGAAACTACGAGCAGTACTTC.

This chain joins TRBV2 and TRBJ2-5; D unclear. This CDR3 is 10 amino acids long. CDR1 SNHLY and CDR2 FYNNEI come from the germline V gene. V was pared by 7 bases and J by 2 bases, with 2 bases between. The CDR3 region is CASTQETQYF. The CDR3 coding sequence is TGTGCCAGCACTCAAGAGACCCAGTACTTC.

The gene calls are TRBV4-2 and TRBJ2-7; D is unresolved. Per germline, CDR1 LGHNA and CDR2 YNFKEQ. Trimming took off 3 bases at V and 3 bases at J, with 12 bases between the two ends. The CDR3 consists of 14 residues. The DNA for the CDR3 is TGTGCCAGCAGCCATGTATCGTCTATCTACGAGCAGTACTTC. This encodes CASSHVSSIYEQYF.

The V gene is TRBV19, the J gene TRBJ2-2; possibly TRBD1 for D (5 bases). Trimming took 0 bases from V and 3 from J, leaving 14 bases between them. The CDR3 spans 17 residues. Germline V gene lookup returns CDR1 LNHDA and CDR2 SQIVND (reference sequence). CDR3 loop: CASSIDAVGQDTGELFF. The CDR3 bases are TGTGCCAGTAGTATAGATGCCGTAGGACAAGACACCGGGGAGCTGTTTTTT. The full variable domain, rest sourced from reference TRBV19 and TRBJ2-2, is DGGITQSPKYLFRKEGQNVTLSCEQNLNHDAMYWYRQDPGQGLRLIYYSQIVNDFQKGDIAEGYSVSREKKESFPLTVTSAQKNPTAFYLCASSIDAVGQDTGELFFGEGSRLTVL.

CDR3 amino acids: CASSLGQAADEQYF. CDR3 bases: TGCGCCAGCAGCTTAGGACAAGCCGCGGACGAGCAGTACTTC. The rearrangement links TRBV5-1 to TRBJ2-7; perhaps TRBD1 as D (5 bases). V was cut by 2 bases and J by 5 bases, with 14 bases left in between. There are 14 residues in the CDR3. Germline V gene sequence: CDR1 SGHRS, CDR2 YFSETQ.

The rearrangement links TRBV4-1 to TRBJ1-5, with a possible D match to TRBD1 (5 bases). The V end was cut by 4 bases, the J end by 4 bases, with 11 bases between. This CDR3 contains 14 residues. Germline CDR1 reads MGHRA; CDR2 reads YSYEKL. CDR3 sequence reads: CASSPGGGNQPQHF. CDR3 DNA sequence: TGCGCCAGCAGCCCCGGGGGGGGAAATCAGCCCCAGCATTTT.

The chain is built from TRBV18 and TRBJ2-7, with 9 bases lining up with TRBD2. The CDR3 is 15 residues long. Per germline, CDR1 KGHSH and CDR2 LQKENI. V gave up 3 bases and J gave up 6 bases; unmatched junction bases: 9. This CDR3 reads CASSPASGIPSEQYF. The CDR3 nucleotides read TGTGCCAGCTCACCCGCTAGCGGGATACCTAGCGAGCAGTACTTC.

The chain has TRBV7-2 and TRBJ2-5; the match to TRBD2 covers 10 bases. The tail of the sequence fits TRBJ2-7 better, so the J call may be wrong. CDR1 and CDR2 from the germline V gene are SGHTA and FQGNSA. The CDR3 has 15 amino acids. The CDR3: CASSSLAGVGYEQYF. In DNA, the CDR3 is TGTGCCAGCAGCTCGCTAGCGGGAGTCGGGTACGAGCAGTACTTC.

The chain recombines TRBV7-2 with TRBJ1-3; D call uncertain. This CDR3 contains 15 residues. V lost 0 bases, J lost 1 base, and 7 bases lay in between. Germline values: CDR1 SGHTA, CDR2 FQGNSA. The CDR3 region is CASSLAPGSGNTIYF. CDR3 coding DNA: TGTGCCAGCAGCTTAGCGCCCGGTTCTGGAAACACCATATATTTT.

The rearrangement links TRBV7-2 to TRBJ2-7; 7 nucleotides line up with TRBD1. The J segment lost 5 bases and the V segment lost 5 bases, leaving 6 bases of the junction unmatched. Per the germline V gene, CDR1 is SGHTA and CDR2 is FQGNSA. The CDR3 sequence is 13 residues long. The CDR3 region has the DNA TGTGCCAGCAGCCAAGACAGGGACCACGAGCAGTACTTC. This sequence encodes CASSQDRDHEQYF.